This entry describes one T cell receptor (beta chain). The data derive from a study of blood T cell repertoires in COVID-19. Study details: Sample material is recorded as cDNA or gDNA derived from T cells, B-cell-depleted T cells, or PBMCs.

The germline gives CDR1 SGHNT, CDR2 YYREEE (reference sequence). The CDR3 totals 14 residues. V gave up 2 bases and J gave up 5 bases; unmatched junction bases: 3. One Seattle source followed patients from active infection through their disease course. Original data processing: Nucleated cell counts were estimated from reference gene primer amplification. Profiled with immunoSEQ multiplex PCR; TCRdb holds only in-frame clones, not every one. V and J calls and clone size follow that table, whereas D and trimming were derived from the DNA. The sample holds 160,000 or so clones; roughly 85% are singletons and the top ten take less than 6.5%.

The receptor's source is a woman between 50 and 59 years old with COVID-19, enrolled during active disease. The chain employs TRBV5-4 and TRBJ2-7; 11 nucleotides line up with TRBD2. The sequencing sample was made of peripheral blood. CDR3 sequence: CASSFSGGVHEQYF. The CDR3 coding sequence is TGTGCCAGCAGCTTTAGCGGGGGGGTACACGAGCAGTACTTC.